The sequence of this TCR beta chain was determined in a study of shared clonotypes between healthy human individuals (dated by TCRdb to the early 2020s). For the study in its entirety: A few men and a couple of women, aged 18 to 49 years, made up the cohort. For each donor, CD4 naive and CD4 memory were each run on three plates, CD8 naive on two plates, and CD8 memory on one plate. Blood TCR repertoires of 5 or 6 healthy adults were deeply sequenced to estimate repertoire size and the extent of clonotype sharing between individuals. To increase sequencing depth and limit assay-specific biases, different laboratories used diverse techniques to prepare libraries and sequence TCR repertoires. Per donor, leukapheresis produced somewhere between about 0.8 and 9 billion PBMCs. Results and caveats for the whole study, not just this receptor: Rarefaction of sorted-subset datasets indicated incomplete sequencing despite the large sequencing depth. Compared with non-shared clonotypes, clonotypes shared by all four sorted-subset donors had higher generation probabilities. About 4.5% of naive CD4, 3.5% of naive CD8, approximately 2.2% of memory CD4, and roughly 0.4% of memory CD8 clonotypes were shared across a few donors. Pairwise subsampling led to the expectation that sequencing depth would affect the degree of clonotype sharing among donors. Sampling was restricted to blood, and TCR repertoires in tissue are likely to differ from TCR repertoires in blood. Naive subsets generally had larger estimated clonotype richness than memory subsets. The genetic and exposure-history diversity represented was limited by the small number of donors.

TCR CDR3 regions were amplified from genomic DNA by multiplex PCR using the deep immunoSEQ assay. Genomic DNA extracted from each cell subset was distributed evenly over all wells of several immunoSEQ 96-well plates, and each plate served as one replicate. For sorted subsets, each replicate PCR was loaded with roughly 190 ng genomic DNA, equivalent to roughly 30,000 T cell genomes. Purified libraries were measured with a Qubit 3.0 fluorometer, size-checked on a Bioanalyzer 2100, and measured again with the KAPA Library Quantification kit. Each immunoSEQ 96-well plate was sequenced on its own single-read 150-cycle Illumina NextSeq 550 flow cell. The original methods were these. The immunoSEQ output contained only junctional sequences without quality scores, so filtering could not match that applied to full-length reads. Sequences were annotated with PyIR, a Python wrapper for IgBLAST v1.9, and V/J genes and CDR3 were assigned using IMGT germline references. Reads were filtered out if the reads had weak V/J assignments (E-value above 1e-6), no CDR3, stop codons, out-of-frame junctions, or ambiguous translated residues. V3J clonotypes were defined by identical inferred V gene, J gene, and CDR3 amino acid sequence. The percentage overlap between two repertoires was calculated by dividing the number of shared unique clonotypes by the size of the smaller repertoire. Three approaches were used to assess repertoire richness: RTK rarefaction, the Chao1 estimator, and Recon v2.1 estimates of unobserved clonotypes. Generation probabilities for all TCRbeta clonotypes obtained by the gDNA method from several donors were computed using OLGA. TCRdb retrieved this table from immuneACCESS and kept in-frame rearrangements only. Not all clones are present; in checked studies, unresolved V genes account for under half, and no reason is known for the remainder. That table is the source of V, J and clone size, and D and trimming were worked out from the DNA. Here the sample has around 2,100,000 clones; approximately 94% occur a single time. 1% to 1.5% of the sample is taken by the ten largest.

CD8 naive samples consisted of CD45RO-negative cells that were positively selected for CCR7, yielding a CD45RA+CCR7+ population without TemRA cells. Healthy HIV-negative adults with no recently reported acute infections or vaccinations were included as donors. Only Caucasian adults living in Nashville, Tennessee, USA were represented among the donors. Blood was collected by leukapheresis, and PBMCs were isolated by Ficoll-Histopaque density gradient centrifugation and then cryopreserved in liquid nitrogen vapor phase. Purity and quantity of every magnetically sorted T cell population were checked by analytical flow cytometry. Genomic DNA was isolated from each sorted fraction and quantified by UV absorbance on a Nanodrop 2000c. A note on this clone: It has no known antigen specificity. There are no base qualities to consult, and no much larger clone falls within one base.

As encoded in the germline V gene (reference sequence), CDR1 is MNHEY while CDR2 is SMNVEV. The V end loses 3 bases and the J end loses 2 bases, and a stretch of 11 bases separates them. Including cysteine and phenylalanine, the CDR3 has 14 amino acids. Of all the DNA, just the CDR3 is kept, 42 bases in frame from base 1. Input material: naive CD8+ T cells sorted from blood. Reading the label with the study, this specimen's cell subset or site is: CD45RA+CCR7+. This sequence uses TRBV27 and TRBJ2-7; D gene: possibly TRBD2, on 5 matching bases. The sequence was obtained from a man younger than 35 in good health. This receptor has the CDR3 CASSFLALPYEQYF. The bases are TGTGCCAGCAGTTTCCTAGCTTTACCCTACGAGCAGTACTTC.